This TCR beta chain was sequenced in a study of radiation and T cells in renal cell carcinoma. Study-wide findings and caveats: From baseline, blood top tumor clonotypes peaked at 2 weeks post-radiation. Dominant CDR3 motifs occupied more repertoire in irradiated than control tumors.

This clone was picked up one time. Its antigen is currently unknown. Described treatment: 15 Gy SBRT to primary tumor, nephrectomy 4 weeks later. Nephrectomy followed 15 Gy stereotactic body radiation by 4 weeks. TCRdb keeps only in-frame clones here, not all; method: immunoSEQ multiplex PCR. The sample has approximately 17,000 clones, about 50% seen once; the top ten hold roughly 37%. V shed 5 bases, J shed 4 bases, and the junction held 5 bases outside the gene matches. Germline V gene lookup returns CDR1 MNHEY and CDR2 SVGAGI. The CDR3 is 14 amino acids. The chain is built from TRBV6-5 and TRBJ1-5, with 7 bases identical to TRBD1. This receptor was identified in a woman aged 55-75 years with renal cell carcinoma. Source: tumor tissue, taken from a patient whose treatment included radiotherapy and nephrectomy. CDR3 nucleotide sequence: TGTGCCAGCAGTCCAGGCAGGGGGAATCAGCCCCAGCATTTT. Its protein is CASSPGRGNQPQHF.